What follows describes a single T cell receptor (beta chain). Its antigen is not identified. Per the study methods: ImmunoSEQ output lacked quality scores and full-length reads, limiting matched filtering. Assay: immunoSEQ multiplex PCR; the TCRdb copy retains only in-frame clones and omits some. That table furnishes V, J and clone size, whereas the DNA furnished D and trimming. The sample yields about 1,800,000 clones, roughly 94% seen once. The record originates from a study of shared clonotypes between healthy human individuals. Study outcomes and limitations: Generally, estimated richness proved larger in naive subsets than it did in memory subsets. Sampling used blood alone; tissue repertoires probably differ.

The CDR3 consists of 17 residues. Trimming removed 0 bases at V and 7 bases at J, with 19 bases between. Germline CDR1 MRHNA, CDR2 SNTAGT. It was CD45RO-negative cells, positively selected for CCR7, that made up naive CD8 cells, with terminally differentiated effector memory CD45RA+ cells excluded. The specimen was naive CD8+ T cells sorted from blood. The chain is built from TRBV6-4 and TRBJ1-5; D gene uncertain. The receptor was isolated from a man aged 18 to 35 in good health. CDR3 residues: CASSDSKSLGLGQPQHF. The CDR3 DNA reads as TGTGCCAGCAGTGACTCGAAGTCCTTAGGTTTAGGGCAGCCCCAGCATTTT.